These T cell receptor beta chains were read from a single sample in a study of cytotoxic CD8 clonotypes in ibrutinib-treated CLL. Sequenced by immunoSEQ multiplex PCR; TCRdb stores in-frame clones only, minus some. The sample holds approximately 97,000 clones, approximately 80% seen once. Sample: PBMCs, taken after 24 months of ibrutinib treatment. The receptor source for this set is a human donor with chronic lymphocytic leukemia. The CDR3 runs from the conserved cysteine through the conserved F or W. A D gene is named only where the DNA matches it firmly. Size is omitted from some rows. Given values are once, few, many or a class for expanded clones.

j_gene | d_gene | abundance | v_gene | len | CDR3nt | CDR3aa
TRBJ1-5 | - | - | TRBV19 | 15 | TGTGCCAGTAGTATAGCTGGCAGGGGCAATCAGCCCCAGCATTTT | CASSIAGRGNQPQHF
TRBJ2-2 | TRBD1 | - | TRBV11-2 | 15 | TGTGCCAGCAGCTTGACAGGGGTCGTCACCGGGGAGCTGTTTTTT | CASSLTGVVTGELFF
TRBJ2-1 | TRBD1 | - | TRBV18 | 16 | TGTGCCAGCTCACCACGGCGGACAGGGGGATACAATGAGCAGTTCTTC | CASSPRRTGGYNEQFF
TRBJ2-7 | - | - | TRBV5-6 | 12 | TGTGCCAGCAGCCAAAGCTCCTACGAGCAGTACTTC | CASSQSSYEQYF
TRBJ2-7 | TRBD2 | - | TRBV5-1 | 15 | TGCGCCAGCAGCTTGGTACTAGCGGACTCCTACGAGCAGTACTTC | CASSLVLADSYEQYF
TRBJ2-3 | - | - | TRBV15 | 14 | TGTGCCACCAGCGCCCGCGGGGCGGCAGATACGCAGTATTTT | CATSARGAADTQYF
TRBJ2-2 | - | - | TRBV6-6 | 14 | TGTGCCAGCAGTAGCGGGTGGAACACCGGGGAGCTGTTTTTT | CASSSGWNTGELFF
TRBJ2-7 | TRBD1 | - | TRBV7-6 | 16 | TGTGCCAGCAGCTCTCGGGACAGGGGGCGCGTCCACGAGCAGTACTTC | CASSSRDRGRVHEQYF
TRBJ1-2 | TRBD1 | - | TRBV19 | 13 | TGTGCCAGTAGTTTACAGGGGGTCTATGGCTACACCTTC | CASSLQGVYGYTF
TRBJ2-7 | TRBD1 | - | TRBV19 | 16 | TGTGCCAGTAGCCCTCGGGCCGGGACAGGGGCCTACGAGCAGTACTTC | CASSPRAGTGAYEQYF
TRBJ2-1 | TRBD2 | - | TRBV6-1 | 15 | TGTGCCAGCAGTTCTCTAGCGGGAGGGCCCAATGAGCAGTTCTTC | CASSSLAGGPNEQFF
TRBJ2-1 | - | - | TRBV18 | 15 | TGTGCCAGCTCACCACCGGCAAGCTCCTACAATGAGCAGTTCTTC | CASSPPASSYNEQFF
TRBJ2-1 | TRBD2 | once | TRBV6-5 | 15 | TGTGCCAGCAGTTACTCTAGCGGGGGGGGAAGGGTGCAGTTCTTC | CASSYSSGGGRVQFF
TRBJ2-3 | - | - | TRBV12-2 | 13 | TGTGCAAGTCGAGTAGCGGGCACAGATACGCAGTATTTT | CASRVAGTDTQYF
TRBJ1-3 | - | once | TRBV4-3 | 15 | TGCGCCAGCAGCCAAGAAAGGCAGAGGGTGAACACCATATATTTT | CASSQERQRVNTIYF
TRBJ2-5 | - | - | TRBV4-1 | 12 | TGCGCCAGCAGCCAAGGGGGGGAGACCCAGTACTTC | CASSQGGETQYF
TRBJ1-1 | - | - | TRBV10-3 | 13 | TGTGCCATCGAAGGACAGTTAAACACTGAAGCTTTCTTT | CAIEGQLNTEAFF
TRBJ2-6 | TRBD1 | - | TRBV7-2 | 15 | TGTGCCAGCAGCACCGGACAGGCTGGGGCCAACGTCCTGACTTTC | CASSTGQAGANVLTF
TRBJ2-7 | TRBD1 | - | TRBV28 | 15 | TGTGCCAGCGGGGGACCCTCGGGACAGGTCTACGAGCAGTACTTC | CASGGPSGQVYEQYF
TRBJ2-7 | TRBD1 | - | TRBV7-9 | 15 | TGTGCCAGCAGCTTAGTGTGGGACAGGACCTACGAGCAGTACTTC | CASSLVWDRTYEQYF
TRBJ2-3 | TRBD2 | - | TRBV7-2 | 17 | TGTGCCAGCAGCTCGGGACTAGCGGGAGTCTGGTCAGATACGCAGTATTTT | CASSSGLAGVWSDTQYF
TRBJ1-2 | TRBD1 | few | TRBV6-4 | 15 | TGTGCCAGCAGTGACTCCCGGGGACAGGGGTATGGCTACACCTTC | CASSDSRGQGYGYTF
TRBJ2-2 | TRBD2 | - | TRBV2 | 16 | TGTGCCAGCAGTGAAGTCGGGAGGGGCTGGACCGGGGAGCTGTTTTTT | CASSEVGRGWTGELFF